Many counts were recorded for the clone carrying this T cell receptor (beta chain). The data were taken from a study of response to subunit inactivated influenza vaccine. TCRdb itself ran the RT-PCR reads through MiXCR, one entry per CDR3 protein. Here the sample spans roughly 700,000 distinct CDR3 sequences, approximately 15% being singletons. This receptor was obtained from a man between 45 and 60 years old who received an inactivated influenza vaccine. This specimen was PBMCs from blood, taken less than 15 days before vaccination.

The CDR3 DNA sequence: TGTGCCAGCAGCCCCCGGGGGGGGCCAGGGGAGACCCAGTACTTC. As protein: CASSPRGGPGETQYF. The V call is TRBV3-1, the J call TRBJ2-5; 8 bases match TRBD2. Germline assignment: CDR1 LGHDT and CDR2 YNNKEL (reference sequence). CDR3 length equals 15 residues. The J segment lost 5 bases and the V segment lost 4 bases, leaving 9 bases of the junction unmatched.